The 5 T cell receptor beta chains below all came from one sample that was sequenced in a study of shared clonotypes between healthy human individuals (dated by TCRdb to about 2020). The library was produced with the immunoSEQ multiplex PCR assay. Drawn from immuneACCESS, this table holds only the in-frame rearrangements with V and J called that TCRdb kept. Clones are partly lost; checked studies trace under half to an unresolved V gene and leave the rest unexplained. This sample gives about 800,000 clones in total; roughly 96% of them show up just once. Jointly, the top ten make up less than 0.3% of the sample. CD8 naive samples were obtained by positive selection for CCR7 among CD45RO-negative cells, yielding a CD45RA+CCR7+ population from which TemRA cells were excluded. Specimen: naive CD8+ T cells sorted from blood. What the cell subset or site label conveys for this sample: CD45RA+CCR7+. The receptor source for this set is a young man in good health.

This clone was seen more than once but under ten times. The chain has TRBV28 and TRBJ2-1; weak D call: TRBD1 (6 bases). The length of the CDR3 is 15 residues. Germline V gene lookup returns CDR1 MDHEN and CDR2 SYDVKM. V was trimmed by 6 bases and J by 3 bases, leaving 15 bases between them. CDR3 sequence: CASRQDSSFYNEQFF. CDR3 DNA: TGTGCCAGCAGGCAGGACAGTAGCTTCTACAATGAGCAGTTCTTC.

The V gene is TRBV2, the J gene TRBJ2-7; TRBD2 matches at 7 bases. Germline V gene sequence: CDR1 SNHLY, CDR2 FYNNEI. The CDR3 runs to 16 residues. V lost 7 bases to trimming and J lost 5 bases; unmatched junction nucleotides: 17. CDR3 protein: CASMYSGTSVFHEQYF. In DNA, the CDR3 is TGTGCCAGCATGTACTCGGGCACTAGCGTTTTCCACGAGCAGTACTTC. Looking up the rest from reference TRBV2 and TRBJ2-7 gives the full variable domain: EPEVTQTPSHQVTQMGQEVILRCVPISNHLYFYWYRQILGQKVEFLVSFYNNEISEKSEIFDDQFSVERPDGSNFTLKIRSTKLEDSAMYFCASMYSGTSVFHEQYFGPGTRLTVT.

For the CDR3, the DNA is TGTGCCAGCAGCTTTCAACTAGCGGGGATCCCCGGGGAGCTGTTTTTT. Translation gives CASSFQLAGIPGELFF. The chain couples TRBV9 to TRBJ2-2, with 10 positions matching TRBD2. This CDR3 is built from 16 residues. From germline, CDR1 is SGDLS and CDR2 YYNGEE. The V segment lost 4 bases and the J segment 6 bases; nucleotides outside the gene matches: 9.

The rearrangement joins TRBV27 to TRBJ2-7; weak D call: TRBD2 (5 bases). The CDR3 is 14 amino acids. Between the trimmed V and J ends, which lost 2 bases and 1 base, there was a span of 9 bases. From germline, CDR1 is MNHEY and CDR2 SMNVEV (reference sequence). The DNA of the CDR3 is TGTGCCAGCAGTTTAGGTAGCGAGTCCTACGAGCAGTACTTC. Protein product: CASSLGSESYEQYF.

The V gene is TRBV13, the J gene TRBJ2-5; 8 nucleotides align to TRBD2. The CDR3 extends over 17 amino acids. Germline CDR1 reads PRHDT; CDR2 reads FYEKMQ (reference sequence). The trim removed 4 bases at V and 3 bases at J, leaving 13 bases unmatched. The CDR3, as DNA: TGTGCCAGCAGCTGGCGCCTAGCGGGCCTAGGGGAAGAGACCCAGTACTTC. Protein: CASSWRLAGLGEETQYF.